This T cell receptor beta chain originates from a study of blood T cell repertoires in COVID-19. Study as a whole: The origin of the acute and convalescent COVID-19 samples was the United States, Italy and Spain. T cells, B-cell-depleted T cells, or PBMCs provided the cDNA or gDNA that served as material.

Original data processing: From reference gene primer amplification, estimates of nucleated cell counts were derived. Here immunoSEQ multiplex PCR was the method, and the copy in TCRdb shows in-frame clones only, minus some. The V and J calls and clone size come from that table; D and trimming were worked out from the DNA. The data show about 150,000 clones, 86% seen once. Germline assignment: CDR1 LNHDA and CDR2 SQIVND (reference sequence). Trimming at V came to 6 bases and at J to 3 bases, leaving 13 bases not matched to a gene. The CDR3 sequence is 17 residues long. This sequence was found in a woman in her 70s with acute or convalescent COVID-19. The sequencing sample was made of peripheral blood. V and J are TRBV19 and TRBJ2-3, with TRBD1 matching 9 bases. The CDR3 sequence is CASRATGTGKGTDTQYF. The CDR3 nucleotides read TGTGCCAGTAGGGCAACCGGGACAGGGAAGGGAACAGATACGCAGTATTTT.